This note documents a single T cell receptor (beta chain) sequence. The antigen remains undetermined. This table comes from immunoSEQ multiplex PCR, and its TCRdb copy is limited to in-frame clones, with some not included. Counted here are about 190,000 clones, almost 95% occurring once; the ten biggest clones make up 1% to 1.5%. Germline loops: CDR1 LGHNA, CDR2 YNFKEQ. The CDR3 loop spans 17 amino acids. V was trimmed by 1 base and J by 3 bases, leaving 16 bases between them. The entry originates in a study of T cell responses to AZD1222 COVID-19 vaccine. Whole-study context: Pooling of second doses given at about 4 or about 12 weeks was done. Study-level points and caveats: No repertoire was sampled before or during the peak T cell response, only after it. There were mostly white British donors and more females than males, and clonal diversity was possibly underestimated. An increase in Spike-specific TCR breadth and depth was observed after two AZD1222 doses.

The source material was peripheral blood, sampled on day 0 of AZD1222 vaccination. This TCR came from an adult in good health. The V and J genes are TRBV4-2 and TRBJ1-3; no clear D. This CDR3 reads CASSQVLKKTDGNTIYF. The CDR3 nucleotides read TGTGCCAGCAGCCAAGTATTGAAGAAGACCGATGGAAACACCATATATTTT.